Below are 31 T cell receptor beta chains sequenced from a single sample in a study of chemoradiotherapy in HPV16-positive cancers. The protocol was immunoSEQ multiplex PCR, while the TCRdb copy is restricted to in-frame clones and leaves out a portion. Of fewer than 20,000 clones in the sample, roughly 90% are singletons; the top ten hold 11% to 15%. This specimen was blood, taken from a patient who underwent chemoradiotherapy. Receptors originate from a human donor with HPV-associated anogenital cancer.

This chain connects TRBV29-1 to TRBJ1-1; tentatively, D is TRBD1 (5 bases). V shed 7 bases and J shed 1 base, with 7 bases lying between them. Germline V gene data show CDR1 as SQVTM and CDR2 as ANQGSEA. The CDR3 loop spans 11 amino acids. This chain's CDR3 is CSGDRNTEAFF. CDR3 bases: TGCAGCGGAGACAGGAACACTGAAGCTTTCTTT.

This rearrangement joins TRBV18 to TRBJ2-2; 7 nucleotides line up with TRBD1. After removal of 3 bases from V and 3 bases from J, the junction contained 7 bases not matched to a gene. Germline-derived CDR1 and CDR2 are KGHSH and LQKENI. The CDR3 totals 16 residues. In DNA, the CDR3 is TGTGCCAGCTCACCGCTCCAGGACAGGTACACCGGGGAGCTGTTTTTT. Its protein product is CASSPLQDRYTGELFF.

The chain is built from TRBV4-2 and TRBJ2-1; 10 bases align to TRBD2. From germline, CDR1 is LGHNA and CDR2 YNFKEQ. After removal of 4 bases from V and 4 bases from J, the junction contained 10 bases not matched to a gene. This CDR3 has 17 residues. CDR3 amino acids: CASSRGGASGGYNEQFF. The CDR3 coding sequence is TGTGCCAGCAGCCGAGGGGGTGCTAGCGGGGGTTACAATGAGCAGTTCTTC.

The rearrangement joins TRBV4-2 to TRBJ2-1; no definite D call. Germline CDR1 reads LGHNA; CDR2 reads YNFKEQ. The germline V and J ends were trimmed by 0 bases and 8 bases, with 5 bases remaining between them. The CDR3 runs 12 residues. This CDR3 is CASSQDYDEQFF. CDR3 nucleotide sequence: TGTGCCAGCAGCCAAGATTACGATGAGCAGTTCTTC.

The table lists this clone with a count of one. The rearrangement joins TRBV7-9 to TRBJ2-7; TRBD1 might be the D (6 bases). Trimming stripped 5 bases from V and 4 bases from J, with 18 bases between. This CDR3 has 15 residues. CDR1 is SEHNR, CDR2 FQNEAQ, per germline (reference sequence). CDR3 protein: CASSLTGSSGYEQYF. In DNA, the CDR3 is TGTGCCAGCAGCCTAACAGGGTCCTCAGGGTACGAGCAGTACTTC.

The chain joins TRBV7-9 to TRBJ2-5; no firm D call. V gave up 7 bases and J gave up 0 bases, with 12 bases separating them. The germline V gene has CDR1 SEHNR and CDR2 FQNEAQ (reference sequence). The CDR3 length is 14 residues. The CDR3 DNA sequence: TGTGCCAGCATAACAGAGAATTACCAAGAGACCCAGTACTTC. Amino acids: CASITENYQETQYF.

V usage is TRBV6-5 and J usage is TRBJ1-6; 9 nucleotides agree with TRBD1. CDR1 MNHEY and CDR2 SVGAGI come from the germline V gene. With V trimmed by 6 bases and J by 7 bases, 7 bases remained unmatched. The CDR3 covers 15 residues. CDR3 bases: TGTGCCAGCAGGCTGAGGGACAGGGTAAATTCACCCCTCCACTTT. It codes for CASRLRDRVNSPLHF.

This clone is a singleton in its sample. The rearrangement joins TRBV6-1 to TRBJ1-1; 7 bases are a match to TRBD1. V shed 2 bases, J shed 4 bases, and the junction held 4 bases outside the gene matches. The CDR3 loop spans 14 amino acids. From germline, CDR1 is MNHNS and CDR2 SASEGT. The CDR3 DNA reads as TGTGCCAGCAGTGAATCGAGACAGGGCACTGAAGCTTTCTTT. Its protein is CASSESRQGTEAFF.

The CDR3 DNA reads as TGCGCCAGCAGCTTCGGGACTAGCGGGGGCACAGATACGCAGTATTTT. Translating it yields CASSFGTSGGTDTQYF. The genes are TRBV5-1 and TRBJ2-3; TRBD2 matches at 13 bases. CDR3 length equals 16 residues. Germline trimming cut 2 bases from V and 1 base from J; bases unmatched to any gene: 1. Germline V gene data show CDR1 as SGHRS and CDR2 as YFSETQ.

The V and J genes are TRBV30 and TRBJ2-7; D possibly corresponds to TRBD1 (5 bases). Germline V gives CDR1 GTSNPN, CDR2 SVGIG (reference sequence). The CDR3 contains 13 residues. V lost 1 base and J lost 4, with 11 bases in between. The chain's CDR3 is CAWSADSIYEQYF. DNA of the CDR3: TGTGCCTGGAGTGCCGACAGTATTTACGAGCAGTACTTC.

The CDR3 region is CASSIVAARTDTQYF. DNA for the CDR3: TGTGCCAGTAGTATAGTAGCGGCCCGCACAGATACGCAGTATTTT. The V gene is TRBV19, the J gene TRBJ2-3; possibly TRBD2 for D (6 bases). The CDR3 extends over 15 amino acids. The V end lost 1 base, the J end lost 1 base, and 9 bases lay between the germline ends. The germline CDR1 and CDR2 sequences are LNHDA and SQIVND (reference sequence).

The chain recombines TRBV29-1 with TRBJ1-2; possible D gene TRBD1, 5 bases. The CDR3 spans 12 residues. The germline V and J ends were trimmed by 4 bases and 8 bases, with 14 bases remaining between them. CDR1 is SQVTM and CDR2 is ANQGSEA in the germline V gene. The CDR3 DNA is TGCAGCGTTGGTTTGGGGGAAGAGGGCTACACCTTC. This sequence encodes CSVGLGEEGYTF.

The chain uses TRBV2 and TRBJ1-1; 10 positions match TRBD1. Losses at the gene ends were 10 bases for V and 0 bases for J; bases not matched to a gene: 5. CDR3 length equals 14 residues. The germline CDR1 and CDR2 sequences are SNHLY and FYNNEI. The CDR3 DNA reads as TGTGCCACATCGACAGGGGGCTTGAACACTGAAGCTTTCTTT. This sequence encodes CATSTGGLNTEAFF.

The J gene is TRBJ2-7, the V gene TRBV10-1, with D uncertain. Germline CDR1 reads WNHNN; CDR2 reads SYGVQD (reference sequence). V was trimmed by 3 bases and J by 1 base, leaving 10 bases between them. The CDR3 loop spans 14 amino acids. CDR3 protein: CASSDNDLSYEQYF. For the CDR3, the DNA is TGCGCCAGCAGTGATAACGACCTATCCTACGAGCAGTACTTC.

This sequence joins TRBV19 and TRBJ1-5, with 11 bases matching TRBD1. Germline values: CDR1 LNHDA, CDR2 SQIVND (reference sequence). J lost 0 bases, V lost 0 bases, and 1 base had no gene match. The CDR3 sequence is 17 residues long. The CDR3 region has the DNA TGTGCCAGTAGTATAGATGGGACAGGGGGTAGCAATCAGCCCCAGCATTTT. It is translated as CASSIDGTGGSNQPQHF.

The chain has TRBV6-1 and TRBJ2-4; 9 bases are shared with TRBD1. CDR1 and CDR2 (germline): MNHNS, SASEGT. V gave up 3 bases and J gave up 0 bases; unmatched junction bases: 3. CDR3 size: 16 residues. The CDR3 region is CASSDRDRVAKNIQYF. The CDR3 DNA reads as TGTGCCAGCAGTGACCGGGACAGGGTAGCCAAAAACATTCAGTACTTC.

This clone was observed a single time. The chain links TRBV30 to TRBJ2-2; a possible D gene is TRBD2 (6 bases). CDR1 GTSNPN and CDR2 SVGIG come from the germline V gene (reference sequence). The CDR3 covers 14 residues. The V end was cut by 3 bases, the J end by 4 bases, with 12 bases between. The CDR3 reads CAWSPGLSTGELFF. In DNA form, the CDR3 reads TGTGCCTGGAGCCCGGGACTTTCCACCGGGGAGCTGTTTTTT.

This clone was seen only a few times. The V gene is TRBV2, the J gene TRBJ1-5; no clear D. The V gene lost 4 bases and the J gene lost 4 bases, with 8 bases spanning the gap. The germline CDR1 and CDR2 sequences are SNHLY and FYNNEI. The CDR3 has 13 amino acids. DNA for the CDR3: TGTGCCAGCAGTGTCTTAGAAAATCAGCCCCAGCATTTT. Protein sequence: CASSVLENQPQHF. Looking up the rest from reference TRBV2 and TRBJ1-5 gives the full variable domain: EPEVTQTPSHQVTQMGQEVILRCVPISNHLYFYWYRQILGQKVEFLVSFYNNEISEKSEIFDDQFSVERPDGSNFTLKIRSTKLEDSAMYFCASSVLENQPQHFGDGTRLSIL.

The chain combines TRBV29-1 with TRBJ2-7, with D possibly matching TRBD1 (6 bases). The CDR3 runs to 11 residues. Trimming removed 7 bases from V and 8 bases from J, with 15 bases in between. Germline CDR1 reads SQVTM; CDR2 reads ANQGSEA. As DNA, the CDR3 is TGCAGCGCCATGCTAGGGACAAAGCAGTACGTC. It specifies CSAMLGTKQYV.

This clone was detected a few times. The gene calls are TRBV30 and TRBJ1-2, with 8 bases identical to TRBD1. Germline CDR1 and CDR2: GTSNPN and SVGIG (reference sequence). The CDR3 runs to 13 residues. Trimming cost V 3 bases and J 8 bases; bases outside gene matches: 8. The CDR3 DNA sequence: TGTGCCTGGAGACCAAGCAGGGGGCAAGGCTACACCTTC. It specifies CAWRPSRGQGYTF. Looking up the rest from reference TRBV30 and TRBJ1-2 gives the full variable domain: SQTIHQWPATLVQPVGSPLSLECTVEGTSNPNLYWYRQAAGRGLQLLFYSVGIGQISSEVPQNLSASRPQDRQFILSSKKLLLSDSGFYLCAWRPSRGQGYTFGSGTRLTVV.

This sequence joins TRBV16 and TRBJ2-1; D gene ambiguous. Trimming left V 5 bases short and J 8 bases short, with 7 bases between. Germline V gene data show CDR1 as KGHSY and CDR2 as FQNENV. The CDR3 spans 11 residues. The CDR3 DNA follows: TGTGCCAGCAGCGACGTCGATGAGCAGTTCTTC. Encoded protein: CASSDVDEQFF. The full variable domain, with the rest looked up from reference TRBV16 and TRBJ2-1, is GEEVAQTPKHLVRGEGQKAKLYCAPIKGHSYVFWYQQVLKNEFKFLISFQNENVFDETGMPKERFSAKCLPNSPCSLEIQATKLEDSAVYFCASSDVDEQFFGPGTRLTVL.

This chain connects TRBV9 to TRBJ2-7; either TRBD1 or TRBD2 may supply D (5 bases each). The CDR3 sequence is 13 residues long. Germline V gene sequence: CDR1 SGDLS, CDR2 YYNGEE. V shed 4 bases and J shed 2 bases, with 10 bases lying between them. The CDR3 protein is CASSRDRTYEQYF. DNA for the CDR3: TGTGCCAGCAGCCGGGACCGAACCTACGAGCAGTACTTC. The full variable domain, rest sourced from reference TRBV9 and TRBJ2-7, is DSGVTQTPKHLITATGQRVTLRCSPRSGDLSVYWYQQSLDQGLQFLIQYYNGEERAKGNILERFSAQQFPDLHSELNLSSLELGDSALYFCASSRDRTYEQYFGPGTRLTVT.

This rearrangement joins TRBV5-1 to TRBJ1-1, with D possibly matching TRBD1 (5 bases). With 1 base removed from V and 2 bases from J, the gap between germline ends came to 12 bases. CDR1 is SGHRS, CDR2 YFSETQ, per germline. This CDR3 comprises 15 residues. The CDR3 bases are TGCGCCAGCAGCTTGTATTTTCAGGGCAACACTGAAGCTTTCTTT. Amino acids: CASSLYFQGNTEAFF.

V is TRBV27 and J is TRBJ2-1; TRBD2 matches at 9 bases. This CDR3 comprises 14 residues. Germline V CDR1 and CDR2: MNHEY, SMNVEV (reference sequence). Losses at the gene ends were 7 bases for V and 12 bases for J; bases not matched to a gene: 13. In DNA form, the CDR3 reads TGTGCCAGCACCCCTTCGGTGCGGGGGGGTGGGCAGTTCTTC. It is translated as CASTPSVRGGGQFF.

The chain uses TRBV9 and TRBJ2-2; no reliable D call. The V end lost 0 bases, the J end lost 4 bases, and 4 bases lay between the germline ends. Germline CDR1 SGDLS, CDR2 YYNGEE. CDR3 length: 13 residues. CDR3 in DNA: TGTGCCAGCAGCGTAGTGAGCACCGGGGAGCTGTTTTTT. This codes for CASSVVSTGELFF.

The chain uses TRBV6-1 and TRBJ2-7; D is uncertain. The germline V gene has CDR1 MNHNS and CDR2 SASEGT. The V and J ends lost 2 bases and 5 bases respectively, with 4 bases between them. This CDR3 has 11 amino acids. CDR3 residues: CASSERHEQYF. The DNA of the CDR3 is TGTGCCAGCAGTGAACGACACGAGCAGTACTTC.

Here the CDR3 reads CASSPSRTGGTEAFF. Written as DNA, the CDR3 is TGTGCCAGCAGCCCGAGTCGTACCGGGGGAACTGAAGCTTTCTTT. This chain uses TRBV9 with TRBJ1-1; possibly TRBD1 for D (5 bases). The ends were cut back, 4 bases at V and 5 bases at J, with 18 bases in the middle. The germline V gene has CDR1 SGDLS and CDR2 YYNGEE. The CDR3 contains 15 residues.

The V call is TRBV9, the J call TRBJ2-5; no firm D call. Germline V gene data show CDR1 as SGDLS and CDR2 as YYNGEE. Trimming pared 0 bases from V and 5 bases from J, leaving 8 bases between. The CDR3 has 13 residues. The CDR3 loop is CASSVGTIETQYF. CDR3 bases: TGTGCCAGCAGCGTAGGGACGATTGAGACCCAGTACTTC.

This clone was picked up one time. The genes are TRBV11-3 and TRBJ1-1, with no clear D. V gave up 5 bases and J gave up 0 bases, with 7 bases separating them. The CDR3 is 13 residues long. Germline CDR1 and CDR2: SGHNT and YENEEA. The CDR3 is CASSLQMNTEAFF. The DNA of the CDR3 is TGTGCCAGCAGCCTCCAGATGAACACTGAAGCTTTCTTT.

The V and J genes are TRBV27 and TRBJ1-1; no clear D gene. CDR3 size: 11 residues. Germline-derived CDR1 and CDR2 are MNHEY and SMNVEV (reference sequence). Trimming left V 10 bases short and J 1 base short, with 7 bases between. The CDR3 sequence: CATHENTEAFF. CDR3 nucleotides: TGTGCCACCCACGAGAACACTGAAGCTTTCTTT.

The genes are TRBV7-9 and TRBJ2-5, with a possible D match to TRBD1 (5 bases). The CDR3 extends over 12 amino acids. Per germline, CDR1 SEHNR and CDR2 FQNEAQ (reference sequence). V was shortened by 3 bases and J by 5 bases, with 7 bases between the two germline ends. The CDR3 nucleotides read TGTGCCAGCAGCTTCCACAGGGAGACCCAGTACTTC. As protein: CASSFHRETQYF.